This T cell receptor beta chain was sequenced for a study of cytomegalovirus exposure and HLA in healthy donors. Findings and caveats of the study: Across donors, most TCRs were seen rarely, yet some public ones were widespread. There were fewer than 200 TCR beta chains listed as cytomegalovirus-associated. A subsequent analysis found that TCR clusters from the first cohort also tended to co-occur in the roughly 120 validation repertoires, with less than 95% of cluster scores above 0.

Germline V CDR1 and CDR2: KGHSH, LQKENI. V dropped 6 bases and J dropped 5; count of bases not matched to a gene: 8. This CDR3 is built from 14 residues. Using immunoSEQ multiplex PCR, the repertoire was profiled, and TCRdb retains in-frame clones only, with some absent. The sample yields about 260,000 clones, 90% seen once. Turning to this clone: The antigen is undetermined.

Donors were drawn from the approximately 120-subject validation cohort, separate from the approximately 640-subject first cohort. The sequenced sample consisted of PBMCs. The receptor's source is a woman aged 25 to 39 in good health and CMV-seronegative. This rearrangement joins TRBV18 to TRBJ2-7, with 9 bases that match TRBD1. The CDR3 bases are TGTGCCAGCTCCCCCCGGACAGGGGTAAACGAGCAGTACTTC. Translating gives CASSPRTGVNEQYF.